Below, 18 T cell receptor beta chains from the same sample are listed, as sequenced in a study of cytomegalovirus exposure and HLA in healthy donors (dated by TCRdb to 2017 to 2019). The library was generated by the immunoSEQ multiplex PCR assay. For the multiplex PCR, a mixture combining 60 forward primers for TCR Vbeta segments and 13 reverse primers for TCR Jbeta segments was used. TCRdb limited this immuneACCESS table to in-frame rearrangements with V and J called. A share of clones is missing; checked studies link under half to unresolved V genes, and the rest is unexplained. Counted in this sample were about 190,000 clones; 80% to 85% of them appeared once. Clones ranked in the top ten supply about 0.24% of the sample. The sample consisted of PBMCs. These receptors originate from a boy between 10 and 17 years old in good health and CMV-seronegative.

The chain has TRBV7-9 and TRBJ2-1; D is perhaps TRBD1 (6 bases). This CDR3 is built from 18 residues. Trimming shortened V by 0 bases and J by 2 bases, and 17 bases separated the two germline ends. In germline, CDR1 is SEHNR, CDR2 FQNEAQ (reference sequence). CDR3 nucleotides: TGTGCCAGCAGCTTAGCACCCGACAGGTTCGTCCCCTACAATGAGCAGTTCTTC. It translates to CASSLAPDRFVPYNEQFF. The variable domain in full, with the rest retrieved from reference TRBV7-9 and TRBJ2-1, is DTGVSQNPRHKITKRGQNVTFRCDPISEHNRLYWYRQTLGQGPEFLTYFQNEAQLEKSRLLSDRFSAERPKGSFSTLEIQRTEQGDSAMYLCASSLAPDRFVPYNEQFFGPGTRLTVL.

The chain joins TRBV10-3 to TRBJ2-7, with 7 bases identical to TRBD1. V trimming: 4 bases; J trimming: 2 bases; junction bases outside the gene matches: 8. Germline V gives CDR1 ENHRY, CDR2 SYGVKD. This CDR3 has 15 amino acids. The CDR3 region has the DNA TGTGCCATCAGTGGAAACAGGGGAACCCCCTACGAGCAGTACTTC. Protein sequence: CAISGNRGTPYEQYF.

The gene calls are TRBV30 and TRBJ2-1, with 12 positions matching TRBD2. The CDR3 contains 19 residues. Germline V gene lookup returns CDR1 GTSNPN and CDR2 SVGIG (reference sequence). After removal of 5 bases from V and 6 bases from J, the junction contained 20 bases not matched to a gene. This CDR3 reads CAWSQRKPRTSGTVNEQFF. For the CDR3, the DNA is TGTGCCTGGTCCCAAAGGAAACCCAGGACTAGCGGGACAGTCAATGAGCAGTTCTTC.

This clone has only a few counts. Here the CDR3 reads CASSYRSRGNTEAFF. The DNA of the CDR3 is TGTGCCAGCAGTTACCGGTCACGCGGGAACACTGAAGCTTTCTTT. This chain uses TRBV6-5 with TRBJ1-1; no firm D call. The germline V gene encodes CDR1 MNHEY and CDR2 SVGAGI. The length of the CDR3 is 15 residues. V lost 2 bases and J 1 base, leaving 11 bases between the germline ends.

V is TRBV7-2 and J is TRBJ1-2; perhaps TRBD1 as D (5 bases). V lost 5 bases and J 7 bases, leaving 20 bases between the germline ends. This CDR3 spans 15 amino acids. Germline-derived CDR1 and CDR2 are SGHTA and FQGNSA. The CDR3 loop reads CASSRPTLDSLGYTF. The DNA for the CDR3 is TGTGCCAGCAGCCGACCCACCCTTGACAGTCTTGGCTACACCTTC.

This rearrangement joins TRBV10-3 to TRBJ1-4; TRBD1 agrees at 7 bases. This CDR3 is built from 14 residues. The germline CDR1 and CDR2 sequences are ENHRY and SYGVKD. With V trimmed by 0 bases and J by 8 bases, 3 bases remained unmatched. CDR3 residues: CAISESGTDEKLFF. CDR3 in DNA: TGTGCCATCAGTGAGTCGGGGACAGACGAAAAACTGTTTTTT.

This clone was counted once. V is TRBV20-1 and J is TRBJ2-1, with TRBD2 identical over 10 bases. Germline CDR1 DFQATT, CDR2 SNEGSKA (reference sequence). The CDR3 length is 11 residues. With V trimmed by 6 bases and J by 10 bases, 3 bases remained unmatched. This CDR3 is CSALGLAEQFF. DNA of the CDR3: TGCAGTGCCCTGGGACTAGCGGAGCAGTTCTTC.

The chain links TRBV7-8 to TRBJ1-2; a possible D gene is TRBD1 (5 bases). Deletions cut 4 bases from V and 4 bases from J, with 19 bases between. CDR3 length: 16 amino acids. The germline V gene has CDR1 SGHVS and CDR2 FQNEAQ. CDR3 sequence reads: CASSSWLDRAFYGYTF. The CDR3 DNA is TGTGCCAGCAGCTCTTGGCTTGACAGAGCGTTCTATGGCTACACCTTC.

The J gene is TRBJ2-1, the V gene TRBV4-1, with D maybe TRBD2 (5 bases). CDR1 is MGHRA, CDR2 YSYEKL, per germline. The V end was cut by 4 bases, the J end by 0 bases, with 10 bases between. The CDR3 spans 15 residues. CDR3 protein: CASSRAAASYNEQFF. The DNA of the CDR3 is TGCGCCAGCAGCCGAGCGGCCGCCTCCTACAATGAGCAGTTCTTC.

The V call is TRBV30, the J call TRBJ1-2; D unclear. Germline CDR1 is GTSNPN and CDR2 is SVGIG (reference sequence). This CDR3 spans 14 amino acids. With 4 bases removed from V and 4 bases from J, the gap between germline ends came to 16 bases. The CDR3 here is CAWILDSPFYGYTF. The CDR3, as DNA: TGTGCCTGGATCCTGGACTCCCCCTTCTATGGCTACACCTTC.

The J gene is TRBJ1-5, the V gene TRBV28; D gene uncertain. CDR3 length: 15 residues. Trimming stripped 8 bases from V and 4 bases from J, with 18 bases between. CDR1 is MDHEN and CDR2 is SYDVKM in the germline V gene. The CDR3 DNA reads TGTGCCAGCGGCGTCTCAGCGGCGTCGAATCAGCCCCAGCATTTT. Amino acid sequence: CASGVSAASNQPQHF.

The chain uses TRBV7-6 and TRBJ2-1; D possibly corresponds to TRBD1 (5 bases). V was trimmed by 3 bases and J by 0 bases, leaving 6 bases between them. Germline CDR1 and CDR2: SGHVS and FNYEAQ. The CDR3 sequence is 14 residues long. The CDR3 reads CASSLGRSYNEQFF. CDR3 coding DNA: TGTGCCAGCAGCTTGGGGCGCTCCTACAATGAGCAGTTCTTC.

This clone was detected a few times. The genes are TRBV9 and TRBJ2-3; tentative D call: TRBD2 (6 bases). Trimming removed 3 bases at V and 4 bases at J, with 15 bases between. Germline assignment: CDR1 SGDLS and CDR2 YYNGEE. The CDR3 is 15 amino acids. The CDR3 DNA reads TGTGCCAGCAGCGCGGGAGTACTCAGCGCAGATACGCAGTATTTT. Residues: CASSAGVLSADTQYF.

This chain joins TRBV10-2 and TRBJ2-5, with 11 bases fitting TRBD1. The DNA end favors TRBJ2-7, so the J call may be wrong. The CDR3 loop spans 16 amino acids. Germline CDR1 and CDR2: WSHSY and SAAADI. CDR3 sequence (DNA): TGCGCCAGCAGCTTAGGCGGGACAGGGGGGCTGTACGAGCAGTACTTC. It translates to CASSLGGTGGLYEQYF.

The CDR3 loop reads CAWEQGGGYTF. Here the CDR3 DNA reads TGTGCCTGGGAACAGGGCGGCGGCTACACCTTC. The genes are TRBV30 and TRBJ1-2, with a tentative D call TRBD1 (6 bases). Germline assignment: CDR1 GTSNPN and CDR2 SVGIG (reference sequence). The CDR3 spans 11 residues. Trimming cost V 5 bases and J 8 bases, with 12 bases left between them. The full variable domain, with the rest looked up from reference TRBV30 and TRBJ1-2, is SQTIHQWPATLVQPVGSPLSLECTVEGTSNPNLYWYRQAAGRGLQLLFYSVGIGQISSEVPQNLSASRPQDRQFILSSKKLLLSDSGFYLCAWEQGGGYTFGSGTRLTVV.

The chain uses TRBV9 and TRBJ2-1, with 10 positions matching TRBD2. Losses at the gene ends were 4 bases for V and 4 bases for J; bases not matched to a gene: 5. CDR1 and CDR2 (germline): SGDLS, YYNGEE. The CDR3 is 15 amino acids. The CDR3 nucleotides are TGTGCCAGCAGCCCGGGACTAGCGCGTTACAATGAGCAGTTCTTC. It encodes CASSPGLARYNEQFF.

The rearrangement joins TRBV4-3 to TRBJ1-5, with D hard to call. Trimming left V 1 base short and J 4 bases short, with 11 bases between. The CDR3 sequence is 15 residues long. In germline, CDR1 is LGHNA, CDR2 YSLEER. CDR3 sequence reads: CASSQAAQANQPQHF. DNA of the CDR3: TGCGCCAGCAGCCAAGCTGCGCAGGCGAATCAGCCCCAGCATTTT.

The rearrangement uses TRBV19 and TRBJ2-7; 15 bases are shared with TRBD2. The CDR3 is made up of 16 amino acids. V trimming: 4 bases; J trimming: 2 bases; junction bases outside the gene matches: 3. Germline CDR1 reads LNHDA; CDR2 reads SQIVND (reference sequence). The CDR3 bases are TGTGCCAGTAGTACGGGACTAGCGGGGGGTGCCTACGAGCAGTACTTC. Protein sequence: CASSTGLAGGAYEQYF.